This TCR beta chain was sequenced in a study of cytomegalovirus exposure and HLA in healthy donors. For the study at large: Findings of an earlier analysis included some 120 million unique TCR beta sequences from about 180 million T cells. General observations from the study: For TCR beta chains, V- and J-gene trimming was later linked to a missense DCLRE1C variant. TRBV6-2, TRBV6-3 and some other V segments were unresolvable in 87-base-pair reads. Reported findings show TCR beta sequences accurately forecast HLA-A and HLA-B alleles in most subjects.

Researchers ran the PCR with 60 Vbeta and 13 Jbeta primers. Only in-frame clones appear in the TCRdb table, and some are missing; sequencing was by immunoSEQ multiplex PCR. The data contain 120,000 to 150,000 clones, around 75% of them singletons. This clone was recorded a few times. Antigen specificity is unknown. The CDR3 has 14 residues. In germline, CDR1 is MNHEY, CDR2 SMNVEV (reference sequence). The V end was cut by 4 bases, the J end by 7 bases, with 11 bases between. Sequenced material: PBMCs. This receptor was obtained from a female donor in good health and CMV-seronegative. The chain links TRBV27 to TRBJ1-6; a possible D gene is TRBD1 (5 bases). The CDR3 region is CASSSPGINSPLHF. DNA for the CDR3: TGTGCCAGCAGTTCCCCAGGGATAAATTCACCCCTCCACTTT.